Below, 21 T cell receptor beta chains from the same sample are listed, as sequenced in a study of T cell repertoires in cytomegalovirus infection. In TCRdb, the reads were re-called with MiXCR into one record per CDR3 protein. The sample yields about 230,000 distinct CDR3 sequences, 6% to 8% seen once. Sequences were obtained from PBMCs. The receptors come from a human donor in good health (CMV status not recorded). Some clones in this sample may be carry-over from other donors' samples.

Many counts were recorded for this clonotype. This chain joins TRBV13 and TRBJ2-1; TRBD2 matches at 8 bases. V gave up 5 bases and J gave up 7 bases; unmatched junction bases: 10. CDR1 and CDR2 (germline): PRHDT, FYEKMQ (reference sequence). There are 15 residues in the CDR3. CDR3 protein: CASSVSGIGRNEQFF. CDR3 DNA sequence: TGTGCCAGCAGCGTTAGCGGGATAGGAAGAAATGAGCAGTTCTTC.

This clonotype was seen only a few times. The gene calls are TRBV29-1 and TRBJ1-6, with D possibly matching TRBD1 (6 bases). There are 16 residues in the CDR3. Trimming removed 5 bases at V and 0 bases at J, with 14 bases between. The germline V gene has CDR1 SQVTM and CDR2 ANQGSEA. CDR3 sequence reads: CSVRDTASSYNSPLHF. CDR3 DNA: TGCAGCGTTAGGGACACCGCTAGCTCCTATAATTCACCCCTCCACTTT.

This clonotype came up many times. V and J are TRBV5-4 and TRBJ1-1, with D unresolved. CDR3 length: 18 amino acids. Germline-derived CDR1 and CDR2 are SGHNT and YYREEE (reference sequence). The V end lost 0 bases, the J end lost 0 bases, and 18 bases lay between the germline ends. The CDR3: CASSLAATATYMNTEAFF. The CDR3 coding sequence is TGTGCCAGCAGCTTGGCCGCCACAGCGACCTATATGAACACTGAAGCTTTCTTT.

A few counts support this clonotype. The gene calls are TRBV27 and TRBJ1-5; TRBD1 might be the D (5 bases). CDR1 is MNHEY and CDR2 is SMNVEV in the germline V gene (reference sequence). This CDR3 is 15 amino acids long. With 7 bases removed from V and 7 bases from J, the gap between germline ends came to 20 bases. CDR3 in amino acids: CASMRGFSVNQPQHF. Here the CDR3 DNA reads TGTGCCAGCATGAGGGGATTTTCAGTGAACCAGCCCCAGCATTTT.

This clonotype was picked up many times. The chain carries TRBV7-2 and TRBJ2-7, with D tentatively TRBD1 (5 bases). CDR1 SGHTA and CDR2 FQGNSA come from the germline V gene. The CDR3 loop spans 13 amino acids. Trimming took off 2 bases at V and 2 bases at J, with 7 bases between the two ends. As DNA, the CDR3 is TGTGCCAGCAGCTTATTCAGGGCCTACGAGCAGTACTTC. Its translation is CASSLFRAYEQYF.

This clonotype was observed at least ten times. The rearrangement joins TRBV20-1 to TRBJ2-3; D is undetermined. The CDR3 extends over 13 amino acids. CDR1 is DFQATT, CDR2 SNEGSKA, per germline (reference sequence). Trimming left V 3 bases short and J 6 bases short, with 13 bases between. Here the CDR3 reads CSARDPNLDTQYF. The CDR3 bases are TGCAGTGCTAGGGACCCAAACCTGGATACGCAGTATTTT.

There are many counts of this clonotype. This rearrangement joins TRBV28 to TRBJ1-1, with unresolved D. V lost 3 bases, J lost 1 base, and 9 bases lay in between. This CDR3 spans 14 amino acids. Germline V lookup: CDR1 MDHEN, CDR2 SYDVKM. CDR3 in DNA: TGTGCCAGCAGTTTCAGACAATCGAACACTGAAGCTTTCTTT. Its translation: CASSFRQSNTEAFF.

In this sample, this clonotype turned up many times. V and J are TRBV30 and TRBJ1-5; 7 nucleotides line up with TRBD1. The CDR3 has 13 residues. From germline, CDR1 is GTSNPN and CDR2 SVGIG (reference sequence). With V trimmed by 3 bases and J by 5 bases, 4 bases remained unmatched. CDR3 nucleotides: TGTGCCTGGAGCGGACAGGACCATCAGCCCCAGCATTTT. Protein: CAWSGQDHQPQHF.

This clonotype has ten or more counts. J is TRBJ2-5 and V is TRBV29-1; D call uncertain. The length of the CDR3 is 14 residues. Trimming pared 0 bases from V and 5 bases from J, leaving 13 bases between. Germline V gene sequence: CDR1 SQVTM, CDR2 ANQGSEA. The CDR3 DNA reads TGCAGCGTTGAAGATGGGTGGCAGGTTGAGACCCAGTACTTC. Amino acid sequence: CSVEDGWQVETQYF.

This clonotype came up many times. The chain is built from TRBV11-2 and TRBJ2-7; no reliable D call. The germline V gene encodes CDR1 SGHAT and CDR2 FQNNGV. Deletions cut 3 bases from V and 5 bases from J, with 8 bases between. CDR3 length equals 12 residues. CDR3 in amino acids: CASSFPSHEQYF. The CDR3 coding sequence is TGTGCCAGCAGCTTCCCATCTCACGAGCAGTACTTC.

Many counts were recorded for this clonotype. J is TRBJ1-1 and V is TRBV18, with no clear D. Looked up from germline, CDR1 is KGHSH and CDR2 is LQKENI. V lost 0 bases, J lost 4 bases, and 12 bases lay in between. This CDR3 has 15 amino acids. This CDR3 is CASSPPRSVGTEAFF. The CDR3 coding sequence is TGTGCCAGCTCACCACCGAGATCCGTGGGCACTGAAGCTTTCTTT.

This clonotype was recorded at least ten times. The V call is TRBV12-3 or TRBV12-4, the J call TRBJ1-6; no definite D call. V was pared by 2 bases and J by 10 bases, with 9 bases between. This CDR3 is built from 13 residues. The CDR3 coding sequence is TGTGCCAGCAGTTTAAGGCAGCCCTCACCCCTCCACTTT. It specifies CASSLRQPSPLHF.

This clonotype was recorded many times. The rearrangement joins TRBV28 to TRBJ1-1, with D possibly matching TRBD1 (6 bases). V was shortened by 6 bases and J by 6 bases, with 32 bases between the two germline ends. The germline CDR1 and CDR2 sequences are MDHEN and SYDVKM. The CDR3 is made up of 19 amino acids. In nucleotides, the CDR3 is TGTGCCAGCAGCTATTCCCCGGGGTTGGGGGCCCTCCAGGAGGCTGAAGCTTTCTTT. It is translated as CASSYSPGLGALQEAEAFF.

This clonotype was picked up many times. The chain joins TRBV5-1 to TRBJ1-2; D gene uncertain. Germline lookup yields CDR1 SGHRS and CDR2 YFSETQ. The CDR3 covers 14 residues. Trimming shortened V by 4 bases and J by 8 bases, and 18 bases separated the two germline ends. DNA for the CDR3: TGCGCCAGCAGCCCCGGGAGATCTATTGAGGGCTACACCTTC. This encodes CASSPGRSIEGYTF.

The CDR3 bases are TGCAGTGCGCGGCAAGAGACCCAGTACTTC. Residues: CSARQETQYF. The gene calls are TRBV20-1 and TRBJ2-5, with no clear D. The CDR3 covers 10 residues. Germline V gene data show CDR1 as DFQATT and CDR2 as SNEGSKA (reference sequence). Trimming left V 6 bases short and J 2 bases short, with 4 bases between.

This clonotype was found a few times. V is TRBV4-3 and J is TRBJ1-2, with D perhaps matching TRBD1 (5 bases). Germline loops: CDR1 LGHNA, CDR2 YSLEER. The CDR3 is 16 residues long. Trimming stripped 0 bases from V and 2 bases from J, with 13 bases between. Here the CDR3 reads CASSQDRDRGNYGYTF. The CDR3 nucleotides are TGCGCCAGCAGCCAAGACCGGGATCGGGGGAACTATGGCTACACCTTC.

This clonotype was recorded at least ten times. The chain employs TRBV30 and TRBJ2-1; no clear D. Deletions cut 0 bases from V and 7 bases from J, with 7 bases between. The V gene's germline CDR1 is GTSNPN and CDR2 SVGIG (reference sequence). This CDR3 region has 12 residues. The CDR3 sequence is CAWSVVGNEQFF. In nucleotides, the CDR3 is TGTGCCTGGAGTGTAGTTGGGAATGAGCAGTTCTTC.

This clonotype was detected ten times or more. V gene TRBV28 combines with J gene TRBJ1-5; D is undetermined. Trimming left V 2 bases short and J 9 bases short, with 8 bases between. Germline lookup yields CDR1 MDHEN and CDR2 SYDVKM. CDR3 length: 12 amino acids. The CDR3 protein is CASSLDGRPQHF. CDR3 DNA sequence: TGTGCCAGCAGTTTAGATGGACGGCCCCAGCATTTT.

This clonotype was recorded once. The V gene is TRBV12-3 or TRBV12-4, the J gene TRBJ1-5, with TRBD1 identical over 8 bases. Unmatched junction bases numbered 9, after V lost 7 bases and J lost 4 bases. The CDR3 consists of 15 residues. CDR3 in amino acids: CASTRTGFKNQPQHF. The CDR3, as DNA: TGTGCCAGCACCAGGACAGGGTTCAAGAATCAGCCCCAGCATTTT.

This clonotype was found a few times. V is TRBV6-2 or TRBV6-3 and J is TRBJ1-1, with D perhaps matching TRBD1 (6 bases). CDR1 and CDR2 from the germline V gene are MNHEY and SVGEGT. The germline V and J ends were trimmed by 2 bases and 1 base, with 14 bases remaining between them. This CDR3 comprises 16 residues. The CDR3 nucleotides are TGTGCCAGCAGTTACCCCCTACAGGGCTGGAACACTGAAGCTTTCTTT. Translation: CASSYPLQGWNTEAFF.

This clonotype was picked up many times. This rearrangement joins TRBV2 to TRBJ2-7, with D possibly being TRBD2 (5 bases). This CDR3 contains 15 residues. Germline CDR1 is SNHLY and CDR2 is FYNNEI. The V end lost 3 bases, the J end lost 0 bases, and 12 bases lay between the germline ends. The CDR3 nucleotides are TGTGCCAGCAGTGAGGGGAGAGGGATCTCCTACGAGCAGTACTTC. Translating gives CASSEGRGISYEQYF.